A single sample gave rise to the 17 T cell receptor beta chains below, sequenced in a study of T cell changes during pregnancy in multiple sclerosis. Data came from immunoSEQ multiplex PCR; TCRdb stores just in-frame clones and leaves some out. The table shows tens of thousands of clones, with 80% to 95% occurring only once. Source: peripheral blood, taken after pregnancy. The receptors originated from a female donor with multiple sclerosis, enrolled in a pregnancy study.

This chain joins TRBV5-6 and TRBJ2-5, with 7 bases lining up with TRBD1. Germline trimming cut 3 bases from V and 3 bases from J; bases unmatched to any gene: 2. The CDR3 sequence is 13 residues long. Germline V gene lookup returns CDR1 SGHDT and CDR2 YYEEEE. CDR3 residues: CASSYDREETQYF. The CDR3 DNA sequence: TGTGCCAGCAGCTATGACAGGGAAGAGACCCAGTACTTC.

The J gene is TRBJ2-3, the V gene TRBV11-1, with TRBD2 identical over 9 bases. This CDR3 spans 18 amino acids. Germline V CDR1 and CDR2: SGHAT, FQDESV (reference sequence). After removal of 4 bases from V and 0 bases from J, the junction contained 11 bases not matched to a gene. The chain's CDR3 is CASSSRRASGTSTDTQYF. DNA for the CDR3: TGTGCCAGCAGCTCCAGGAGGGCTAGCGGGACTAGCACAGATACGCAGTATTTT.

V gene TRBV9 combines with J gene TRBJ1-3; D unresolved. This CDR3 is built from 17 residues. Germline assignment: CDR1 SGDLS and CDR2 YYNGEE. V was cut by 0 bases and J by 0 bases, with 13 bases left in between. The chain's CDR3 is CASSVVPQSGSGNTIYF. The CDR3 DNA reads TGTGCCAGCAGCGTAGTGCCCCAATCCGGCTCTGGAAACACCATATATTTT.

The chain is built from TRBV6-1 and TRBJ1-5; D uncertain. With 3 bases removed from V and 0 bases from J, the gap between germline ends came to 9 bases. This CDR3 comprises 15 residues. Germline V gene sequence: CDR1 MNHNS, CDR2 SASEGT. The CDR3 loop reads CASSEGAHSNQPQHF. The CDR3 DNA reads TGTGCCAGCAGTGAGGGAGCCCATAGCAATCAGCCCCAGCATTTT.

This chain connects TRBV29-1 to TRBJ1-2; 7 bases agree with TRBD1. V shed 6 bases and J 5 bases; nucleotides not matched to a gene: 9. This CDR3 region has 13 residues. Germline V gene data show CDR1 as SQVTM and CDR2 as ANQGSEA. CDR3 coding DNA: TGCAGCGTCCCCGGCGCAGGGGGTTATGGCTACACCTTC. This translates into CSVPGAGGYGYTF.

The chain employs TRBV5-1 and TRBJ2-1, with D possibly being TRBD1 (6 bases). In germline, CDR1 is SGHRS, CDR2 YFSETQ. The CDR3 contains 16 residues. Trimming left V 0 bases short and J 4 bases short, with 14 bases between. The CDR3 spells CASSLVATGRYNEQFF. CDR3 sequence (DNA): TGCGCCAGCAGCTTGGTGGCGACAGGACGGTACAATGAGCAGTTCTTC.

The genes are TRBV7-3 and TRBJ2-2, with TRBD2 identical over 9 bases. The CDR3 totals 15 residues. Per the germline V gene, CDR1 is SGHTA and CDR2 is FQGTGA. The V gene end was trimmed by 0 bases and the J gene end by 7 bases; junction bases not matched to a gene: 3. CDR3 nucleotide sequence: TGTGCCAGCAGCTTAACAGCGGGGGGCGTCGGGGAGCTGTTTTTT. Its translation: CASSLTAGGVGELFF.

The chain couples TRBV5-4 to TRBJ1-1, with 9 positions matching TRBD1. V dropped 6 bases and J dropped 4; count of bases not matched to a gene: 4. CDR3 length equals 13 residues. Germline V gene data show CDR1 as SGHNT and CDR2 as YYREEE (reference sequence). The CDR3 is CASTDRGFTEAFF. CDR3 coding DNA: TGTGCCAGCACCGACAGGGGGTTCACTGAAGCTTTCTTT.

The V call is TRBV5-1, the J call TRBJ2-5; 13 bases are shared with TRBD2. The germline gives CDR1 SGHRS, CDR2 YFSETQ. The CDR3 sequence is 17 residues long. V dropped 1 base and J dropped 5; count of bases not matched to a gene: 8. CDR3 in amino acids: CASSLRQLAGGPETQYF. CDR3 sequence (DNA): TGCGCCAGCAGCTTGAGGCAACTAGCGGGGGGGCCCGAGACCCAGTACTTC.

This clone was counted between two and nine times. This chain uses TRBV4-2 with TRBJ1-4; D is undetermined. The V end was cut by 4 bases, the J end by 0 bases, with 12 bases between. The V gene's germline CDR1 is LGHNA and CDR2 YNFKEQ. The CDR3 covers 16 residues. The CDR3 spells CASSPTSGATNEKLFF. CDR3 bases: TGTGCCAGCAGCCCGACCTCAGGTGCAACTAATGAAAAACTGTTTTTT.

The rearrangement links TRBV19 to TRBJ2-5; D is unclear. Germline loops: CDR1 LNHDA, CDR2 SQIVND (reference sequence). The ends were cut back, 3 bases at V and 5 bases at J, with 13 bases in the middle. The CDR3 length is 14 residues. CDR3 sequence: CASSMLFQVETQYF. The CDR3 bases are TGTGCCAGTAGTATGTTATTTCAGGTGGAGACCCAGTACTTC.

The chain is built from TRBV2 and TRBJ2-7; maybe TRBD2 (5 bases). CDR3 length equals 12 residues. Germline V gene sequence: CDR1 SNHLY, CDR2 FYNNEI. The V and J ends lost 2 bases and 4 bases respectively, with 6 bases between them. CDR3 protein: CASSERGYEQYF. CDR3 nucleotides: TGTGCCAGCAGTGAAAGAGGGTACGAGCAGTACTTC.

This clone is a singleton in its sample. The V gene is TRBV27, the J gene TRBJ2-1; TRBD2 matches at 9 bases. CDR3 size: 17 residues. Losses at the gene ends were 3 bases for V and 9 bases for J; bases not matched to a gene: 15. CDR1 and CDR2 (germline): MNHEY, SMNVEV (reference sequence). The CDR3 protein is CASSFLGNLAGRSEQFF. The CDR3 bases are TGTGCCAGCAGTTTCCTCGGGAACCTAGCGGGGCGGTCTGAGCAGTTCTTC.

The chain links TRBV15 to TRBJ1-2; TRBD1 matches at 8 bases. The CDR3 totals 16 residues. V dropped 2 bases and J dropped 4; count of bases not matched to a gene: 9. CDR1 is LNHNV and CDR2 is YYDKDF in the germline V gene (reference sequence). The CDR3 region is CATSRSGGDGSYGYTF. CDR3 DNA: TGTGCCACCAGCAGATCAGGGGGCGATGGGTCCTATGGCTACACCTTC.

The chain is built from TRBV15 and TRBJ1-1, with a possible D match to TRBD1 (6 bases). V lost 0 bases to trimming and J lost 5 bases, with 13 bases between them. This CDR3 is built from 15 residues. Germline-derived CDR1 and CDR2 are LNHNV and YYDKDF (reference sequence). The CDR3 bases are TGTGCCACCAGCAGAGATAGGAGCAGGGGTACTGAAGCTTTCTTT. Translation: CATSRDRSRGTEAFF.

The rearrangement joins TRBV15 to TRBJ2-5, with 8 bases aligning to TRBD2. In germline, CDR1 is LNHNV, CDR2 YYDKDF (reference sequence). CDR3 size: 19 residues. The V and J ends lost 0 bases and 2 bases, in that order; junction bases with no gene match: 14. CDR3 sequence (DNA): TGTGCCACCAGCAGAGATCGGGGGACCGGGGGGGCGAGGCAAGAGACCCAGTACTTC. Amino acids: CATSRDRGTGGARQETQYF.

In its sample, this clone was seen a few times. This chain links TRBV19 with TRBJ1-2; D perhaps matches TRBD1 (6 bases). The V gene lost 3 bases and the J gene lost 3 bases, with 11 bases spanning the gap. CDR3 length: 14 residues. Germline CDR1 reads LNHDA; CDR2 reads SQIVND (reference sequence). DNA for the CDR3: TGTGCCAGTAGTATCGCCAGGGGAGACTATGGCTACACCTTC. Its translation is CASSIARGDYGYTF.